These 2 T cell receptor beta chains were all obtained from the same sample, sequenced in a study of blood T cells in healthy people across ages (dated by TCRdb to about 2015). The protocol used for the library was 5' RACE. Sequencing was performed on an Illumina HiSeq 2500. A second 7 to 11 cycle PCR used a sample-barcoded 5' primer and a J-beta primer mix. The raw public reads went through TCRdb reprocessing: fastp at Q25, MiXCR clone calling, in-frame beta chains kept. Rows matching on CDR3 protein sequence are summarized as one entry with the most common DNA and genes. The sample contains some 1.7 million distinct CDR3 sequences, roughly 30% of them found a single time. 7% to 9% of the sample comes from the top ten. Sequencing was performed on blood. The receptor source for this set is a woman in her twenties or thirties in good health.

In this sample, this clonotype turned up many times. The junction differs from germline at one of its ends, possibly a read error. DNA for the CDR3: TGTGCCAGCAGCGAAAGCCCCCTGGGGGGGGGCAACGTCCTGACTTTC. Its protein product is CASSESPLGGGNVLTF. This sequence joins TRBV9 and TRBJ2-6; 7 bases agree with TRBD2. The CDR3 extends over 16 amino acids. Germline CDR1 SGDLS, CDR2 YYNGEE.

This clonotype occurred a few times. V and J are TRBV29-1 and TRBJ1-4; the D gene is possibly TRBD1 (6 bases). V gave up 5 bases and J gave up 8 bases, with 21 bases separating them. Germline assignment: CDR1 SQVTM and CDR2 ANQGSEA. The CDR3 spans 15 residues. CDR3 DNA: TGCAGCGTTCATTACGCCCTCCTAGGGGGGGAAAAACTGTTTTTT. As protein: CSVHYALLGGEKLFF.